Listed below are T cell receptor beta chains from one sample, sequenced in a study of T cell changes during pregnancy in multiple sclerosis. Clones were read by immunoSEQ multiplex PCR, and TCRdb kept only the in-frame ones, dropping some. The sample records approximately 100,000 clones, 92% being singletons. This sample comprised peripheral blood, obtained after pregnancy. The receptors derive from a female donor in good health, enrolled as a control in a pregnancy study. Each CDR3 is given with its conserved first and last residue. D genes are given only for firm matches. The listing skips clone size in some rows; elsewhere it reads once, few, many or a size class.

d_call,j_call,v_call,clone_size,cdr3_nt,cdr3_aa
-,TRBJ2-1,TRBV27,-,TGTGCCAGCAGTTTTGTACAGTTACCCAATGAGCAGTTCTTC,CASSFVQLPNEQFF
TRBD1,TRBJ1-2,TRBV28,-,TGTGCCAGCAGTTCGACAGGGGACTATGGCTACACCTTC,CASSSTGDYGYTF
-,TRBJ2-7,TRBV7-6,-,TGTGCCAGCGGACCACAGGGCTACGAGCAGTACTTC,CASGPQGYEQYF
-,TRBJ1-1,TRBV11-2,-,TGTGCCAGCAGCTTAGACCGACGGGAGAACACTGAAGCTTTCTTT,CASSLDRRENTEAFF
-,TRBJ1-4,TRBV30,once,TGTGCCTGGAGCCGGGGGGCGGGCACTTATGAAAAACTGTTTTTT,CAWSRGAGTYEKLFF
TRBD2,TRBJ2-2,TRBV7-6,-,TGTGCCAGCAGCCCCGGCCTAGCGGGGATCTCCGGGGAGCTGTTTTTT,CASSPGLAGISGELFF
-,TRBJ1-5,TRBV2,-,TGTGCCAGCAGTGCAAAGGACTGGGACCAGCATTTT,CASSAKDWDQHF
TRBD1,TRBJ1-2,TRBV7-9,-,TGTGCCAGCAGCTTAACCCTCGGGACAGGGGGCCTAAGCTATGGCTACACCTTC,CASSLTLGTGGLSYGYTF
-,TRBJ1-5,TRBV9,-,TGTGCCAGCAGCGTTCAAGCAAACAATCAGCCCCAGCATTTT,CASSVQANNQPQHF
TRBD1,TRBJ1-2,TRBV28,-,TGTGCCAGCAATACGGACAGGGGGAACTATGGCTACACCTTC,CASNTDRGNYGYTF
TRBD2,TRBJ2-7,TRBV11-2,-,TGTGCCAGCAGCTCATTAGCGGGACGAATCGAGCAGTACTTC,CASSSLAGRIEQYF
TRBD2,TRBJ2-5,TRBV7-2,-,TGTGCCAGCAGCTCGTTAGCGGGACGGGAGACCCAGTACTTC,CASSSLAGRETQYF
-,TRBJ1-2,TRBV5-6,-,TGTGCCAGCAGCTTGGCCGGGGGGGCGTCCTATGGCTACACCTTC,CASSLAGGASYGYTF
TRBD2,TRBJ2-3,TRBV5-5,-,TGTGCCAGCAGCCGAAGATTGGGGGGGAGAACAGATACGCAGTATTTT,CASSRRLGGRTDTQYF
TRBD1,TRBJ2-7,TRBV19,once,TGTGCCAGTAGTTCCCCGGGACAGGGCTCCTACGAGCAGTACTTC,CASSSPGQGSYEQYF
TRBD2,TRBJ2-1,TRBV11-2,-,TGTGCCAGCAGCTTTGGAAGGGGACTAAGCAATGAGCAGTTCTTC,CASSFGRGLSNEQFF
-,TRBJ1-2,TRBV25-1,once,TGTGCCAGCAGTGCGGGGGGATATGGCTACACCTTC,CASSAGGYGYTF
-,TRBJ2-7,TRBV19,-,TGTGCCAGTAGTCCTAACTCTGCGGGGGAGCAGTACTTC,CASSPNSAGEQYF
TRBD1,TRBJ1-1,TRBV5-1,-,TGCGCCAGCAGCTTTGGGCCCCAGGGGGCGATCCGGGGAACTGAAGCTTTCTTT,CASSFGPQGAIRGTEAFF
TRBD2,TRBJ2-1,TRBV27,-,TGTGCCAGTTCCCCCACGCTTTCTAGCGGGGGGGTGAATGAGCAGTTCTTC,CASSPTLSSGGVNEQFF
-,TRBJ2-7,TRBV5-1,-,TGCGCCAGCAGCTCGACACAGGGAATTCTCTCCTACGAGCAGTACTTC,CASSSTQGILSYEQYF
-,TRBJ1-3,TRBV7-8,-,TGTGCCAGCAGCTTAGCGGGACTGATCTCTGGAAACACCATATATTTT,CASSLAGLISGNTIYF
-,TRBJ1-5,TRBV2,-,TGTGCCAGCAGTGAAGGGGGTCGGGGTCAGCCCCAGCATTTT,CASSEGGRGQPQHF
TRBD1,TRBJ2-3,TRBV5-4,-,TGTGCCACTACCCGGGACAGGGGCACAGATACGCAGTATTTT,CATTRDRGTDTQYF
TRBD1,TRBJ2-7,TRBV5-8,-,TGTGCCAGCAGCTCCCCCGGGACAGGAAGTGGGGAGCAGTACTTC,CASSSPGTGSGEQYF
TRBD1,TRBJ1-6,TRBV18,-,TGTGCCAGCTCACGGGGACAGGGGGCCTGGGATTCACCCCTCCACTTT,CASSRGQGAWDSPLHF
-,TRBJ1-2,TRBV5-6,-,TGTGCCAGCAGCTTGTCGGGTAGTAGTGGCTACACCTTC,CASSLSGSSGYTF
-,TRBJ2-5,TRBV19,-,TGTGCCAGTAGTATTTCCAGGGAAGAGACCCAGTACTTC,CASSISREETQYF
TRBD2,TRBJ2-3,TRBV5-1,-,TGCGCCAGCAGCATGGGACTAGCGGTCACAGATACGCAGTATTTT,CASSMGLAVTDTQYF
TRBD1,TRBJ1-4,TRBV5-6,-,TGTGCCAGCAGCTTGTCCTTCGAAGGGGGCGGTGAAAAACTGTTTTTT,CASSLSFEGGGEKLFF
TRBD1,TRBJ1-2,TRBV10-2,-,TGCGCCAGCAGTGACCTACAGGGGATGGGGGGCTACACCTTC,CASSDLQGMGGYTF
-,TRBJ1-5,TRBV19,-,TGTGCCAGTAGGATCGGGGGCAATCAGCCCCAGCATTTT,CASRIGGNQPQHF
TRBD2,TRBJ2-7,TRBV28,-,TGTGCCAGCAGTCCGGGACTAGCTCCATCCGAGCAGTACTTC,CASSPGLAPSEQYF
TRBD1,TRBJ2-1,TRBV5-1,-,TGCGCCAGCAGCTCTTCCGGGACAGGGTACAATGAGCAGTTCTTC,CASSSSGTGYNEQFF
-,TRBJ2-3,TRBV9,-,TGTGCCAGCAGCGTTAATACAGATACGCAGTATTTT,CASSVNTDTQYF
-,TRBJ2-7,TRBV19,-,TGTGCCAGTAGTCACCCACAGTCCTACGAGCAGTACTTC,CASSHPQSYEQYF
TRBD2,TRBJ2-2,TRBV5-1,-,TGCGCCAGTAAGACTAGCGGGGTTACGAACACCGGGGAGCTGTTTTTT,CASKTSGVTNTGELFF
-,TRBJ2-7,TRBV18,-,TGTGCCAGCTCACCACCGAATGCTCGACAGGTCCCCGAGCAGTACTTC,CASSPPNARQVPEQYF
TRBD1,TRBJ2-7,TRBV11-2,-,TGTGCCAGCAGTCGGGACAGGGCCAACGAGCAGTACTTC,CASSRDRANEQYF
-,TRBJ1-3,TRBV15,-,TGTGCCACCGGCGGAGTTCTATCTGGAAACACCATATATTTT,CATGGVLSGNTIYF
-,TRBJ1-4,TRBV27,-,TGTGCCAGCAGTTTATGGGGGGGGGAAAAACTGTTTTTT,CASSLWGGEKLFF
TRBD2,TRBJ2-1,TRBV19,once,TGTGCCAGTAGTATCGGCGGGAGAGGCGTTGGCTGGCAGTTCTTC,CASSIGGRGVGWQFF
-,TRBJ1-4,TRBV19,-,TGTGCCAGCAATCGAGCGGGACCTAATGAAAAACTGTTTTTT,CASNRAGPNEKLFF
TRBD1,TRBJ1-5,TRBV2,once,TGTGCCAGCAGAGCGGGACAGGGTGGCAATCAGCCCCAGCATTTT,CASRAGQGGNQPQHF
-,TRBJ2-7,TRBV10-2,-,TGCGCCAGCAGTGAGACCTACCCTTACGAGCAGTACTTC,CASSETYPYEQYF
-,TRBJ1-1,TRBV2,-,TGTGCCAGCAGAGGAACAGTGAACACTGAAGCTTTCTTT,CASRGTVNTEAFF
-,TRBJ2-7,TRBV7-8,-,TGTGCCAGCAGCTCCTACTCCTACGAGCAGTACTTC,CASSSYSYEQYF
TRBD2,TRBJ2-1,TRBV6-5,once,TGTGCCAGCAGTTACTCGTCACCGGCGGGGGTTGAGCAGTTCTTC,CASSYSSPAGVEQFF
-,TRBJ1-5,TRBV18,-,TGTGCCAGCTCACCACTCCCCGGGTTAAGCAATCAGCCCCAGCATTTT,CASSPLPGLSNQPQHF
-,TRBJ2-1,TRBV9,-,TGTGCCAGCAGCGTAGGCGGTGAGCAGTTCTTC,CASSVGGEQFF
TRBD1,TRBJ1-5,TRBV28,-,TGTGCCAGCAAGGACAGGGGGCTGAGGGGCAATCAGCCCCAGCATTTT,CASKDRGLRGNQPQHF